The sequence of this T cell receptor beta chain was determined in a study of spatial heterogeneity in lung cancer. Study as a whole: Detection consistently captured more beta-chain sequences than alpha-chain sequences. More than eight raw reads, on average, carried each unique TCR and UMI combination.

Time point in this sample: blood at routine non-recurrence follow-up after resection. Extraction of whole RNA from tumor, nontumor lung or frozen PBMC preceded unsorted sequencing. This clonotype was found many times. Each TCR cDNA molecule bore a unique molecular identifier. TCRdb fed the 5' RACE reads into MiXCR, producing one record per CDR3 protein. Among about 18,000 distinct CDR3 sequences listed, less than 9.5% were seen once. The TCR was taken from a male donor with early-stage non-small cell lung cancer. The input for sequencing was PBMCs, taken at follow-up.

CDR3 DNA: TGTGCCAGCAGTACCTCGGACAGGGAGGGTCGGCAGTACTTC. Its protein product is CASSTSDREGRQYF. The V call is TRBV28, the J call TRBJ2-7; weak D call: TRBD1 (8 bases). Germline assignment: CDR1 MDHEN and CDR2 SYDVKM. CDR3 size: 14 residues. V was cut by 5 bases and J by 9 bases, with 20 bases left in between.